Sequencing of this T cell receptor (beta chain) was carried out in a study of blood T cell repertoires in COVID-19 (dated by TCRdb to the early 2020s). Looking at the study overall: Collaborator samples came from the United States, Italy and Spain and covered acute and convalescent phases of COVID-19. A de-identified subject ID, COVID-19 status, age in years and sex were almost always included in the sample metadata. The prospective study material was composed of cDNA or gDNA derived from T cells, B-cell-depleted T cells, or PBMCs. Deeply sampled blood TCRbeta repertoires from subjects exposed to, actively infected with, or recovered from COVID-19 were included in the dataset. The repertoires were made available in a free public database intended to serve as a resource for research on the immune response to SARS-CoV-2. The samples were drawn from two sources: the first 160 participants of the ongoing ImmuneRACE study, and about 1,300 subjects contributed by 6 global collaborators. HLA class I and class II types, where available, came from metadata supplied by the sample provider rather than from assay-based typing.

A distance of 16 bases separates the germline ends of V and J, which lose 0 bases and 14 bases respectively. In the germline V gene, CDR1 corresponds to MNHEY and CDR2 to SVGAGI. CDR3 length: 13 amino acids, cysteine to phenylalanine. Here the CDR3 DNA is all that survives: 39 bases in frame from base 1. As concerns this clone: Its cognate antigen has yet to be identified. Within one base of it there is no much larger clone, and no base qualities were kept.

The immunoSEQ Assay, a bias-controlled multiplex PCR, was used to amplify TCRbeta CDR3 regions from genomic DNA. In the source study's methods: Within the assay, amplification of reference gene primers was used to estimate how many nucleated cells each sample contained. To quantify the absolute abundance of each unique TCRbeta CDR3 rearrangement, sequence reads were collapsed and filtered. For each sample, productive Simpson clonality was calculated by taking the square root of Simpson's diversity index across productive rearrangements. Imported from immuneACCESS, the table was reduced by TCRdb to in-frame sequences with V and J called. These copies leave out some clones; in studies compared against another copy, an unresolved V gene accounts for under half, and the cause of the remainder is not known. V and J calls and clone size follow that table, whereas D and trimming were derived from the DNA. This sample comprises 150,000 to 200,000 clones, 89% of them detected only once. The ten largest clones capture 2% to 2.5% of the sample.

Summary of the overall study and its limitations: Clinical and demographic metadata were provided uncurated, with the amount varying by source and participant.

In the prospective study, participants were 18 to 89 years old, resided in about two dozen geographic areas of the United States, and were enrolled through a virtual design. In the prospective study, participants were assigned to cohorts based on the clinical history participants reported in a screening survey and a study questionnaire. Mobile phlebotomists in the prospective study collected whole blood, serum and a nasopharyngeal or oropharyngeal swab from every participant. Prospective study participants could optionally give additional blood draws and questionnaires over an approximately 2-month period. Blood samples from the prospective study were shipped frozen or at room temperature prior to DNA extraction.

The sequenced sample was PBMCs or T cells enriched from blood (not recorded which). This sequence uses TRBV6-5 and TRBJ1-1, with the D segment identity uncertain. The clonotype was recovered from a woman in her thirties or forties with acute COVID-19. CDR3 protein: CASSYSRTGSGFF. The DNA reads TGTGCCAGCAGTTACTCGAGGACGGGAAGCGGGTTCTTT.